The clone carrying this TCR beta chain was detected only a few times. As yet, its antigen is unknown. This sample was included in a study of PD-1 blockade in classical Hodgkin lymphoma. Study conclusions and caveats: Individuals who commenced nivolumab within less than 1 year of ASCT were excluded. In CD4+ cells, TCR diversity went up significantly by C4D1, but in CD8+ cells it did not. A reduction in baseline TCR diversity was reportedly seen in newly diagnosed patients relative to healthy donors.

The protocol was immunoSEQ multiplex PCR, while the TCRdb copy is restricted to in-frame clones and leaves out a portion. The data contain approximately 160,000 clones, nearly 80% of them singletons. Every patient was affected by relapse after autologous stem cell transplantation, while exposure to brentuximab vedotin was not uniform. Each best response was a complete response, a partial response or progressive disease. The receptor was derived from a human donor with classical Hodgkin lymphoma. The specimen comprised peripheral blood mononuclear cells (PBMCs), sampled before the second cycle of nivolumab.

The CDR3 DNA reads TGTGCCAGCTCACCACTCGACACAGCCAATGAGCAGTTCTTC. It yields the protein CASSPLDTANEQFF. J is TRBJ2-1 and V is TRBV18; D uncertain. The CDR3 sequence is 14 residues long. Germline V gene sequence: CDR1 KGHSH, CDR2 LQKENI. V was trimmed by 1 base and J by 6 bases, leaving 10 bases between them.